This T cell receptor (beta chain) was obtained from a study of T cells in Graves' hyperthyroidism and ophthalmopathy. Findings and limits, study-wide: From stable hyperthyroidism, ophthalmopathy was separated by a 13 V-J model. Peripheral blood also featured most of the thyroid clonotypes expanded above 0.001.

This clonotype has only a few counts. Its antigen remains unknown. Researchers took RNA transcripts and amplified the TCR beta CDR3 regions from them. When the TCR CDR3 underwent first-round RT-PCR, the HTBI primer set was used. TCRdb re-called the multiplex PCR reads with MiXCR, one entry per CDR3 protein. The sample yields around 700,000 distinct CDR3 sequences, under 20% seen once. Participants, patients aged 18 to 65, had newly diagnosed hyperthyroidism with a duration under 2 months. First hyperthyroidism diagnosis is when the blood sample was obtained, before any ophthalmopathy symptoms. Sequenced: blood. The clonotype comes from a woman aged 50 to 65 with Graves' hyperthyroidism that later progressed to Graves' ophthalmopathy.

Written as DNA, the CDR3 is TGTGCCAGCTCTCCATGGGGACAGATGAACACCGGGGAGCTGTTTTTT. It translates to CASSPWGQMNTGELFF. This chain uses TRBV18 with TRBJ2-2; TRBD1 aligns across 7 bases. Trimming removed 6 bases from V and 1 base from J; junction bases left unmatched: 8. CDR1 is KGHSH and CDR2 is LQKENI in the germline V gene. The CDR3 contains 16 residues.